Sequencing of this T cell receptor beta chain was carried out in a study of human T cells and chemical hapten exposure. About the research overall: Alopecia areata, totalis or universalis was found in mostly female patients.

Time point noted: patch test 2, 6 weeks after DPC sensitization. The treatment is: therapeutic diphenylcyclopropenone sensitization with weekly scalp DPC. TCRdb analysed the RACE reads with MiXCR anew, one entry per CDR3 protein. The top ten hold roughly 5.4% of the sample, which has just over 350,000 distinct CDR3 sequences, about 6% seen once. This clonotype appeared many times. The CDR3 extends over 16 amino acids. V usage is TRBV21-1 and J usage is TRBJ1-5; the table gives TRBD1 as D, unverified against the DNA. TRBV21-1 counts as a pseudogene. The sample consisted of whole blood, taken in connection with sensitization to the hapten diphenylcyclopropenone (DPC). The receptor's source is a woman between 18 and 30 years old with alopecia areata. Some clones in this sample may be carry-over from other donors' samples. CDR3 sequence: CASTTGTGELRQPQHF. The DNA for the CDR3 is TGTGCCAGCACCACCGGGACAGGGGAACTCCGGCAGCCCCAGCATTTT.